Presented here are 23 T cell receptor beta chains from one specimen sequenced in a study of cytomegalovirus exposure and HLA in healthy donors. TCRdb keeps only in-frame clones here, not all; method: immunoSEQ multiplex PCR. The table lists approximately 160,000 clones, 89% of them singletons. Source material: PBMCs. The source is a man between 18 and 29 years old in good health and CMV-seropositive.

The J gene is TRBJ2-7, the V gene TRBV7-2; 7 bases line up with TRBD2. Germline loops: CDR1 SGHTA, CDR2 FQGNSA. V gave up 1 base and J gave up 5 bases; unmatched junction bases: 5. This CDR3 is built from 14 residues. CDR3 residues: CASSLELASHEQYF. CDR3 bases: TGTGCCAGCAGCTTAGAACTAGCGTCCCACGAGCAGTACTTC.

The chain links TRBV6-5 to TRBJ1-2; the D gene is possibly TRBD1 (6 bases). Trimming shortened V by 0 bases and J by 3 bases, and 11 bases separated the two germline ends. CDR3 length equals 15 residues. Germline CDR1 and CDR2: MNHEY and SVGAGI. The CDR3 nucleotides are TGTGCCAGCAGTTACTCCCAGGGGTTCTACTATGGCTACACCTTC. Translation gives CASSYSQGFYYGYTF.

J is TRBJ2-7 and V is TRBV27; D call uncertain. Looked up from germline, CDR1 is MNHEY and CDR2 is SMNVEV (reference sequence). Trimming left V 4 bases short and J 2 bases short, with 18 bases between. CDR3 length equals 16 residues. CDR3 loop: CASSSAGSPNAYEQYF. For the CDR3, the DNA is TGTGCCAGCAGTTCTGCAGGCTCCCCCAATGCCTACGAGCAGTACTTC.

Concerning this clone itself: The junction shows a germline mismatch at one end, possibly a read error. The V and J genes are TRBV5-1 and TRBJ2-2, with a possible D match to TRBD2 (6 bases). This CDR3 region has 15 residues. Germline values: CDR1 SGHRS, CDR2 YFSETQ. The CDR3 region is CASSFGGGNAGELFF. CDR3 nucleotides: TGCGCCAGCAGCTTTGGAGGAGGGAACGCCGGGGAGCTGTTTTTT. The entire variable domain, with the rest obtained from reference TRBV5-1 and TRBJ2-2, is as follows: KAGVTQTPRYLIKTRGQQVTLSCSPISGHRSVSWYQQTPGQGLQFLFEYFSETQRNKGNFPGRFSGRQFSNSRSEMNVSTLELGDSALYLCASSFGGGNAGELFFGEGSRLTVL.

The chain has TRBV7-3 and TRBJ2-7, with 9 bases that match TRBD1. The ends lost 4 bases at V and 2 bases at J; junction bases unmatched: 6. Per the germline V gene, CDR1 is SGHTA and CDR2 is FQGTGA. This CDR3 comprises 15 residues. CDR3 region: CASSYGQGPTYEQYF. CDR3 DNA: TGTGCCAGCAGCTACGGACAGGGGCCGACCTACGAGCAGTACTTC.

The chain is built from TRBV7-8 and TRBJ2-3, with 9 bases fitting TRBD2. After removal of 1 base from V and 6 bases from J, the junction contained 14 bases not matched to a gene. Germline CDR1 SGHVS, CDR2 FQNEAQ. CDR3 length equals 18 residues. The CDR3, as DNA: TGTGCCAGCAGCTTAGTCCCGGCTAGCGGGATTGTTTCTGATACGCAGTATTTT. Translation: CASSLVPASGIVSDTQYF.

The rearrangement links TRBV5-6 to TRBJ2-7, with TRBD1 matching over 8 bases. Germline-derived CDR1 and CDR2 are SGHDT and YYEEEE. This CDR3 contains 14 residues. V lost 4 bases to trimming and J lost 3 bases; unmatched junction nucleotides: 6. CDR3 residues: CASSTWTGSYEQYF. In DNA, the CDR3 is TGTGCCAGCAGCACGTGGACAGGGAGCTACGAGCAGTACTTC.

J is TRBJ1-2 and V is TRBV5-8; 8 nucleotides align to TRBD1. Germline values: CDR1 SGHTS, CDR2 YDEGEE. This CDR3 has 14 amino acids. The V segment lost 4 bases and the J segment 7 bases; nucleotides outside the gene matches: 9. DNA of the CDR3: TGTGCCAGCAGCACTCAGGGGGCGCGAGGTGGCTACACCTTC. Residues: CASSTQGARGGYTF. The whole variable domain, remainder taken from reference TRBV5-8 and TRBJ1-2, is EAGVTQSPTHLIKTRGQQATLRCSPISGHTSVYWYQQALGLGLQFLLWYDEGEERNRGNFPPRFSGRQFPNYSSELNVNALELEDSALYLCASSTQGARGGYTFGSGTRLTVV.

This clone was counted a single time. In DNA form, the CDR3 reads TGTGCCAGCAGCTTTGCCTTAATTGACAGGGACAATGAGCAGTTCTTC. Amino acid sequence: CASSFALIDRDNEQFF. The chain has TRBV13 and TRBJ2-1; TRBD1 agrees at 7 bases. In germline, CDR1 is PRHDT, CDR2 FYEKMQ (reference sequence). CDR3 length equals 16 residues. J gave up 5 bases and V 3 bases, and 10 bases lay outside the gene matches.

V and J are TRBV5-1 and TRBJ2-5; 8 bases are shared with TRBD1. After removal of 0 bases from V and 3 bases from J, the junction contained 7 bases not matched to a gene. Germline lookup yields CDR1 SGHRS and CDR2 YFSETQ. The CDR3 sequence is 16 residues long. CDR3 sequence (DNA): TGCGCCAGCAGCTTGGCTGTCGGGGGACAGGAAGAGACCCAGTACTTC. It specifies CASSLAVGGQEETQYF. The full variable domain, its missing parts supplied by reference TRBV5-1 and TRBJ2-5, is KAGVTQTPRYLIKTRGQQVTLSCSPISGHRSVSWYQQTPGQGLQFLFEYFSETQRNKGNFPGRFSGRQFSNSRSEMNVSTLELGDSALYLCASSLAVGGQEETQYFGPGTRLLVL.

This chain uses TRBV7-8 with TRBJ2-3, with 7 positions matching TRBD1. This CDR3 is 13 amino acids long. V dropped 10 bases and J dropped 2; count of bases not matched to a gene: 6. CDR1 is SGHVS, CDR2 FQNEAQ, per germline. The CDR3 bases are TGTGCCATTAGCCAGGGGGACACAGATACGCAGTATTTT. Translated: CAISQGDTDTQYF.

This sequence joins TRBV11-2 and TRBJ2-7, with 9 nucleotides matching TRBD2. Germline trimming cut 3 bases from V and 0 bases from J; bases unmatched to any gene: 9. Per germline, CDR1 SGHAT and CDR2 FQNNGV. This CDR3 spans 17 amino acids. The CDR3 nucleotides read TGTGCCAGCAGCTTCACCAGCGGGAGGACCTCCTCCTACGAGCAGTACTTC. Its translation is CASSFTSGRTSSYEQYF.

The CDR3 DNA reads TGTGCCAGCGGCCACCGGGACAGGCTGAGCACAGATACGCAGTATTTT. Residues: CASGHRDRLSTDTQYF. The V gene is TRBV27, the J gene TRBJ2-3, with 8 bases fitting TRBD1. CDR1 MNHEY and CDR2 SMNVEV come from the germline V gene (reference sequence). The CDR3 spans 16 residues. The V gene end was trimmed by 8 bases and the J gene end by 0 bases; junction bases not matched to a gene: 10.

This clone was observed a few times. This rearrangement joins TRBV25-1 to TRBJ2-7; 9 nucleotides agree with TRBD2. Germline-derived CDR1 and CDR2 are MGHDK and SYGVNS. The CDR3 runs 14 residues. J was trimmed by 2 bases and V by 8 bases; bases with no gene match: 7. CDR3 nucleotide sequence: TGTGCCAGCGGGATAGCGGGAGACCCCTACGAGCAGTACTTC. Amino acid sequence: CASGIAGDPYEQYF.

The rearrangement joins TRBV19 to TRBJ2-1; the D gene is possibly TRBD2 (6 bases). CDR1 and CDR2 from the germline V gene are LNHDA and SQIVND (reference sequence). The CDR3 has 16 residues. V was cut by 6 bases and J by 3 bases, with 18 bases left in between. CDR3 sequence reads: CASSLNGRGFYNEQFF. CDR3 DNA: TGTGCCAGTAGCCTCAATGGGCGGGGCTTCTACAATGAGCAGTTCTTC.

The chain has TRBV6-1 and TRBJ1-2, with TRBD1 as a possible D gene (6 bases). The CDR3 sequence is 9 residues long. CDR1 is MNHNS, CDR2 SASEGT, per germline. Deletions cut 8 bases from V and 8 bases from J, with 6 bases between. CDR3 residues: CASQGGYTF. As DNA, the CDR3 is TGTGCCAGCCAGGGGGGCTACACCTTC.

The chain links TRBV5-1 to TRBJ2-7; TRBD2 agrees at 8 bases. With V trimmed by 2 bases and J by 3 bases, 4 bases remained unmatched. The germline gives CDR1 SGHRS, CDR2 YFSETQ. CDR3 length equals 14 residues. Written as DNA, the CDR3 is TGCGCCAGCAGCTTAGCGGGAGAGTACTACGAGCAGTACTTC. Its protein is CASSLAGEYYEQYF.

The chain uses TRBV25-1 and TRBJ1-4; TRBD1 might be the D (6 bases). Germline-derived CDR1 and CDR2 are MGHDK and SYGVNS. The CDR3 runs 14 residues. The V and J ends lost 5 bases and 4 bases respectively, with 11 bases between them. The CDR3 loop is CASSSGQINEKLFF. In nucleotides, the CDR3 is TGTGCCAGCAGTTCCGGACAGATTAATGAAAAACTGTTTTTT.

This clone was detected once. The gene calls are TRBV5-8 and TRBJ1-4; D possibly corresponds to TRBD1 (6 bases). The V and J ends lost 2 bases and 10 bases respectively, with 21 bases between them. The CDR3 totals 16 residues. Germline V lookup: CDR1 SGHTS, CDR2 YDEGEE. The CDR3 loop reads CASSFRGFVGIGKLFF. CDR3 DNA sequence: TGTGCCAGCAGCTTCAGGGGATTCGTGGGGATCGGAAAACTGTTTTTT.

The chain combines TRBV5-1 with TRBJ2-1; the D gene is possibly TRBD1 (6 bases). This CDR3 is built from 13 residues. Germline assignment: CDR1 SGHRS and CDR2 YFSETQ. V was pared by 0 bases and J by 6 bases, with 7 bases between. CDR3 sequence: CASSLVGGNEQFF. The CDR3 bases are TGCGCCAGCAGCTTGGTAGGGGGCAATGAGCAGTTCTTC. Filled out from reference TRBV5-1 and TRBJ2-1, the complete variable domain reads KAGVTQTPRYLIKTRGQQVTLSCSPISGHRSVSWYQQTPGQGLQFLFEYFSETQRNKGNFPGRFSGRQFSNSRSEMNVSTLELGDSALYLCASSLVGGNEQFFGPGTRLTVL.

V gene TRBV5-4 combines with J gene TRBJ2-5; tentatively, D is TRBD1 (6 bases). Between the trimmed V and J ends, which lost 2 bases and 3 bases, there was a span of 11 bases. The germline V gene encodes CDR1 SGHNT and CDR2 YYREEE (reference sequence). The CDR3 has 14 amino acids. The CDR3 loop is CASSFSAGEETQYF. DNA for the CDR3: TGTGCCAGCAGCTTTTCGGCAGGGGAAGAGACCCAGTACTTC.

The J gene is TRBJ2-7, the V gene TRBV19; 9 nucleotides line up with TRBD2. The CDR3 runs to 16 residues. The trim removed 5 bases at V and 5 bases at J, leaving 13 bases unmatched. Germline values: CDR1 LNHDA, CDR2 SQIVND (reference sequence). The CDR3 nucleotides read TGTGCCAGTAGTGCCCTCCTAGCGGGAAAACTCCACGAGCAGTACTTC. Amino acid sequence: CASSALLAGKLHEQYF.

Only one count was recorded for this clone. Written as DNA, the CDR3 is TGTGCCAGCAGTGGGACTAGCGGAGTCTACGAGCAGTACTTC. This codes for CASSGTSGVYEQYF. The chain is built from TRBV11-2 and TRBJ2-7, with 11 bases matching TRBD2. V gave up 6 bases and J gave up 3 bases; unmatched junction bases: 4. Germline V gene data show CDR1 as SGHAT and CDR2 as FQNNGV. The CDR3 has 14 residues.